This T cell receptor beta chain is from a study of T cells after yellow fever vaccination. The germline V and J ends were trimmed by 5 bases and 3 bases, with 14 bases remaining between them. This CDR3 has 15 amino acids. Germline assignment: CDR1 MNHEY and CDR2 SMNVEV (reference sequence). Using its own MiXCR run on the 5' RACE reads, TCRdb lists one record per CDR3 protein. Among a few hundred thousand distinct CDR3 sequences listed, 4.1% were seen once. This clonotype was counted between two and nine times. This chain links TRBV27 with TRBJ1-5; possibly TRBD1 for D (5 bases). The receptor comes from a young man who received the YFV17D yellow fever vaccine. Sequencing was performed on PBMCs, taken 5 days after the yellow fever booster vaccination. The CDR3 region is CASSPLDSNNQPQHF. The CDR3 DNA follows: TGTGCCAGCAGTCCTCTCGACAGTAACAATCAGCCCCAGCATTTT.